Given below is one T cell receptor beta chain in context. Its target is unknown. TCRdb re-derived calls from the reads in MiXCR, one entry per CDR3 protein. The table has about 310,000 distinct CDR3 sequences, roughly 25% seen once. This CDR3 has 17 residues. CDR1 and CDR2 (germline): SGHAT, FQNNGV. Trimming removed 1 base from V and 3 bases from J; junction bases left unmatched: 9. The data are from a study of T cell repertoires in cytomegalovirus infection. Sequencing was performed on cultured PBMCs, taken from culture after CMV antigen stimulation. This chain connects TRBV11-2 to TRBJ2-7, with 10 bases lining up with TRBD1. The source is a human donor in good health (CMV status not recorded). Some clones in this sample may be carry-over from other donors' samples. CDR3 residues: CASSLVFGTGVVYEQYF. In nucleotides, the CDR3 is TGTGCCAGCAGCTTAGTTTTCGGGACAGGGGTGGTCTACGAGCAGTACTTC.